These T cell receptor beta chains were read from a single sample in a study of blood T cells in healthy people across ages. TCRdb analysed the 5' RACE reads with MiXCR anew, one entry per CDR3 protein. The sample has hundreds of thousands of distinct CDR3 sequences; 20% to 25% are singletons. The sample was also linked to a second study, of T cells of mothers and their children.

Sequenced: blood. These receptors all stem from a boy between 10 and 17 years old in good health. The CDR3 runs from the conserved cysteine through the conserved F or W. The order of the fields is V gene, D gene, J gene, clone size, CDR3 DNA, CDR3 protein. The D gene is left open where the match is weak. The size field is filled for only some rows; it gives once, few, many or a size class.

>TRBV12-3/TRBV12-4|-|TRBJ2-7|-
TGTGCCAGCAGTTGGAGTGCGGCCTACGAGCAGTACTTC
CASSWSAAYEQYF
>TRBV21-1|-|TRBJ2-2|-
TGTGCCAGCAGCAAAGCAGGGCTCACCGGGGAGCTGTTTTTT
CASSKAGLTGELFF
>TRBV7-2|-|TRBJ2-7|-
TGTGCCAGCAGCTTAGCGAGTAAGCACGAGCAGTACTTC
CASSLASKHEQYF
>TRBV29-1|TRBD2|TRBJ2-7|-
TGCAGCGTTGAAGGAGGGCCCGGGACTAGCGGGTCCGGTGACTACGAGCAGTACTTC
CSVEGGPGTSGSGDYEQYF
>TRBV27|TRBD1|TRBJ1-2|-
TGTGCCAGCAGTTTAGCCAGGGGGGCCTATGGCTACACCTTC
CASSLARGAYGYTF
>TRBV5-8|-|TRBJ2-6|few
TGTGCCAGCATCCACGAGACTGGGGCCAACGTCCTGACTTTC
CASIHETGANVLTF
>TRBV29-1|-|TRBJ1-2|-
TGCAGTGTTGACGACAGGCAAGGCGACTATGGCTACACCTTC
CSVDDRQGDYGYTF
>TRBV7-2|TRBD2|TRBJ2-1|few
TGTGCCAGCAGCACCTTAGGGCTAGCGGCCTACAATGAGCAGTTCTTC
CASSTLGLAAYNEQFF
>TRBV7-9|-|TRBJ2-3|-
TGTGCCAGCAGCCCCCCTTCAAAAGATACGCAGTATTTT
CASSPPSKDTQYF
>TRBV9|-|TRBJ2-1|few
TGTGCCAGCAGCCCCCACGACGGGGCGCGCGATGAGCAGTTCTTC
CASSPHDGARDEQFF
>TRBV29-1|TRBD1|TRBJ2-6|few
TGCAGCGGAGGGACAGGGGCTTCCGGGGCCAACGTCCTGACTTTC
CSGGTGASGANVLTF
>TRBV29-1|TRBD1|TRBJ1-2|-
TGCAGCGTTGACACAGGGGGCTATGGCTACACCTTC
CSVDTGGYGYTF
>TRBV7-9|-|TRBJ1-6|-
TGTGCCAGCAGTCCCCCCACCCGGGAATATAATTCACCCCTCCACTTT
CASSPPTREYNSPLHF
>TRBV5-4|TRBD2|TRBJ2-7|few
TGTGCCAGCAGCTCAGATAGCGGGAGGGTCTACGAGCAGTACTTC
CASSSDSGRVYEQYF
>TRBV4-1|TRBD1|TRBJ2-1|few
TGCGCCAGCAGCCACCCCGGGACAGGGTCCTACAATGAGCAGTTCTTC
CASSHPGTGSYNEQFF